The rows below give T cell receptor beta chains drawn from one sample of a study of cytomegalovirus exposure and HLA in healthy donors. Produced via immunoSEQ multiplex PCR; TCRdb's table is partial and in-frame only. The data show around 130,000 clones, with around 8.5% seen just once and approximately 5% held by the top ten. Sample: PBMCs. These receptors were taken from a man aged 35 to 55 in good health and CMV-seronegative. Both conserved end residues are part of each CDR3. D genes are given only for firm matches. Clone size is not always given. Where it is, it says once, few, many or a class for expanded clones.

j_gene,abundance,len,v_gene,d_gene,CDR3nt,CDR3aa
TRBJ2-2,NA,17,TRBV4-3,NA,TGCGCCAGCAGCCAAGATAGGGGGGGGGCCTCCACCGGGGAGCTGTTTTTT,CASSQDRGGASTGELFF
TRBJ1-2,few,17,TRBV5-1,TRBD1,TGCGCCAGCAGTTCAGGACAGGGGGCTCAATTAAGTTATGGCTACACCTTC,CASSSGQGAQLSYGYTF
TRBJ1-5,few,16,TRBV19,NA,TGTGCCAGTAGTATGTTGGTAGGGCGCACGGGAACGCCCCAGCATTTT,CASSMLVGRTGTPQHF
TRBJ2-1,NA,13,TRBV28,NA,TGTGCCAGCAGTTCAACGGGAACCAATGAGCAGTTCTTC,CASSSTGTNEQFF
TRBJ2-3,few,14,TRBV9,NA,TGTGCCAGCAGCGTTCATCAGGGAACAGATACGCAGTATTTT,CASSVHQGTDTQYF
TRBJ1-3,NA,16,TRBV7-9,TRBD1,TGTGCCAGCAGCATCGGGACAGGGATCACTGGAAACACCATATATTTT,CASSIGTGITGNTIYF
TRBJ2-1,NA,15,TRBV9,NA,TGTGCCAGCAGCGTGGCAGGAACAGTGGCGAATGAGCAGTTCTTC,CASSVAGTVANEQFF
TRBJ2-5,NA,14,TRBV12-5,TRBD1,TGTGCTAGTGGTTTGGACAGGGGGCAAGAGACCCAGTACTTC,CASGLDRGQETQYF
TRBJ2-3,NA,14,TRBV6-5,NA,TGTGCCAGCACCCAGACAGGCCGCACAGATACGCAGTATTTT,CASTQTGRTDTQYF
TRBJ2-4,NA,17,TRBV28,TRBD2,TGTGCCAGCAGTCCCTTGGCTAGCGGGGCAGCCAAAAACATTCAGTACTTC,CASSPLASGAAKNIQYF
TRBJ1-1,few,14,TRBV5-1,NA,TGCGCCAGCAGCTTTAGGGCCGCGGGTACTGAAGCTTTCTTT,CASSFRAAGTEAFF
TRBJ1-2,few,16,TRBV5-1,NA,TGCGCCAGCAGCGTGGGACCCTCCGCCCGCCCGGGGGGAAACACCTTC,CASSVGPSARPGGNTF
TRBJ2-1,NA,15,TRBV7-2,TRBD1,TGTGCCAGCAGCTCCCGACAGGGCTCCTACAATGAGCAGTTCTTC,CASSSRQGSYNEQFF
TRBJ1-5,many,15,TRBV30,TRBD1,TGTGCCTGGAGGCCGACAGGGGGCCGAGATCAGCCCCAGCATTTT,CAWRPTGGRDQPQHF
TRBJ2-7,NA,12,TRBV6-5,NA,TGTGCCAGCAGGGGGCTTTCCTACGAGCAGTACTTC,CASRGLSYEQYF
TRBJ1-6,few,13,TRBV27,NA,TGTGCCAGCAGAACAGGGTGGAATTCACCCCTCCACTTT,CASRTGWNSPLHF
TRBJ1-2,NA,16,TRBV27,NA,TGTGCCAGCAGTTTATCTAACGGGGGAGTTAACTATGGCTACACCTTC,CASSLSNGGVNYGYTF
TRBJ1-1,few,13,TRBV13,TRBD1,TGTGCCAGCAGCTTCGGGAGGGGGCCTGAAGCTTTCTTT,CASSFGRGPEAFF
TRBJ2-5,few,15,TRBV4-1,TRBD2,TGCGCCAGCAGCCCCCGACTAGCGGGGGTAGAGACCCAGTACTTC,CASSPRLAGVETQYF
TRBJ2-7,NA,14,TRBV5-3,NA,TGTGCCAGAAGACTCCGGGACTGGGGCTACGAGCAGTACTTC,CARRLRDWGYEQYF
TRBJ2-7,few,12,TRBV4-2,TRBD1,TGTGCCAGCAGCCAGACAGGGGACGAGCAGTACTTC,CASSQTGDEQYF
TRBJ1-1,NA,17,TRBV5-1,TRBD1,TGCGCCAGCAGCTTAGGTGGGACAGGGGGCCGTCAGACTGAAGCTTTCTTT,CASSLGGTGGRQTEAFF
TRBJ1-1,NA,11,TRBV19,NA,TGTGCCATTCTCCTATACACTGAAGCTTTCTTT,CAILLYTEAFF
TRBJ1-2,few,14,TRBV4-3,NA,TGCGCCAGCAGCCAAGAGAGGGCTGGCTATGGCTACACCTTC,CASSQERAGYGYTF
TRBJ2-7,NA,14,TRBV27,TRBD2,TGTGCCAGCAGTTTGGGGACTAGCGTGTACGAGCAGTACTTC,CASSLGTSVYEQYF
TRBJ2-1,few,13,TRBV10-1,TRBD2,TGCGCCAGCGGGGGACTAGCGGACCATGAGCAGTTCTTC,CASGGLADHEQFF
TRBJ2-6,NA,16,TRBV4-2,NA,TGTGCCAGCAGCGGGCCGTGGCGTTCTGGGGCCAACGTCCTGACTTTC,CASSGPWRSGANVLTF
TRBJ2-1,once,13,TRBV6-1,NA,TGTGCCAGCAGTCCGAATAGCCTTACGGAGCAGTTCTTC,CASSPNSLTEQFF
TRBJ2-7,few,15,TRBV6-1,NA,TGTGCCAGCAGTGAAGGACCAGGAAGAAACTACGAGCAGTACTTC,CASSEGPGRNYEQYF
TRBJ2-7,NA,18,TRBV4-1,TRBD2,TGCGCCAGCAGCCAAGATACTAGCGGGGGGGACACCCCCTACGAGCAGTACTTC,CASSQDTSGGDTPYEQYF
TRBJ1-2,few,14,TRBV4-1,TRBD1,TGCGCCAGCAGCCAAGGACAGGGCAGTTGGGGCTACACCTTC,CASSQGQGSWGYTF
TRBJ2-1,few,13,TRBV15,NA,TGTGCCACCAGCAGCCGGTTTTACAATGAGCAGTTCTTC,CATSSRFYNEQFF
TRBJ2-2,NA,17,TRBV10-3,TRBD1,TGTGCCATCAGTGATCCGGACAGGGGGTTGAACACCGGGGAGCTGTTTTTT,CAISDPDRGLNTGELFF
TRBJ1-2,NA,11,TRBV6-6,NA,TGTGCCAGCGATGACAGCTATGGCTACACCTTC,CASDDSYGYTF
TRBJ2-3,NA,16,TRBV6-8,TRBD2,TGTGCCAGCAGCCACCCACTAGCGGGGCCTACAGATACGCAGTATTTT,CASSHPLAGPTDTQYF
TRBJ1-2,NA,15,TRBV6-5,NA,TGTGCCAGCAGTTCCGGGACACCTACTAACTATGGCTACACCTTC,CASSSGTPTNYGYTF
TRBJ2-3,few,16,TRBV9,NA,TGTGCCAGCAGCGTAGGACTGCAATCTAGCACAGATACGCAGTATTTT,CASSVGLQSSTDTQYF
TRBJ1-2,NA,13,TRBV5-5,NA,TGTGCCAGCAGCTTGTCCGGGGATCACGGCTACACCTTC,CASSLSGDHGYTF
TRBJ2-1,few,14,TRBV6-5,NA,TGTGCCAGATACCAGTCTCCCACCTACAATGAGCAGTTCTTC,CARYQSPTYNEQFF
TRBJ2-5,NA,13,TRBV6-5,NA,TGTGCCAGCAGGTTAACTAGCACGGAGACCCAGTACTTC,CASRLTSTETQYF
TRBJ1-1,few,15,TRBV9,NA,TGTGCCAGCAGCCCCGACGGAGTCATGAACACTGAAGCTTTCTTT,CASSPDGVMNTEAFF
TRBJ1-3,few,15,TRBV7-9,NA,TGTGCCAGCAGCTTAGTTGTTAGCTCTGGAAACACCATATATTTT,CASSLVVSSGNTIYF
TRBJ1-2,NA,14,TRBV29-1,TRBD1,TGCAGCGTCGGGAGGGACAGGGGCTACTATGGCTACACCTTC,CSVGRDRGYYGYTF
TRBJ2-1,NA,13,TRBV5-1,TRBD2,TGCGCCAGCAGCCTTGGGGGGGGAGGGGAGCAGTTCTTC,CASSLGGGGEQFF
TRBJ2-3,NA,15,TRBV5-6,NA,TGTGCCAGCAGCTTGGGGGGCGGGAACTCAGATACGCAGTATTTT,CASSLGGGNSDTQYF
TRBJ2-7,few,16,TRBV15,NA,TGTGCCACCAGCAGAGATTCGCGAACCCTCTCCTACGAGCAGTACTTC,CATSRDSRTLSYEQYF
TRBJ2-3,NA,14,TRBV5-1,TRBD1,TGCGCCAGCACCCAGGACAGGGTTACAGATACGCAGTATTTT,CASTQDRVTDTQYF
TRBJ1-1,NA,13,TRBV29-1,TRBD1,TGCAGCGTTGAATATCAGGGGGCTATAGAAGCTTTCTTT,CSVEYQGAIEAFF
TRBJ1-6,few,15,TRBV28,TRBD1,TGTGCCAGCAGTCAGGGGGCCTCCTATAATTCACCCCTCCACTTT,CASSQGASYNSPLHF